The 26 T cell receptor beta chains reported below all come from one sample, sequenced in a study of T cell responses to AZD1222 COVID-19 vaccine. The table came from immunoSEQ multiplex PCR; TCRdb's copy has only in-frame clones and leaves some out. The sample lists roughly 120,000 clones; 85% to 95% were seen once. Sequenced here: peripheral blood, sampled 28 days after the second AZD1222 dose. Receptors originate from an adult who received the AZD1222 COVID-19 vaccine.

The V and J genes are TRBV5-6 and TRBJ1-1; D may be TRBD1 (5 bases). This CDR3 has 13 amino acids. The V and J ends lost 4 bases and 0 bases respectively, with 7 bases between them. CDR1 and CDR2 from the germline V gene are SGHDT and YYEEEE. CDR3 residues: CASSRDLNTEAFF. The CDR3 DNA reads TGTGCCAGCAGCAGGGACCTGAACACTGAAGCTTTCTTT. Full variable domain (outside the CDR3, taken from reference TRBV5-6 and TRBJ1-1): DAGVTQSPTHLIKTRGQQVTLRCSPKSGHDTVSWYQQALGQGPQFIFQYYEEEERQRGNFPDRFSGHQFPNYSSELNVNALLLGDSALYLCASSRDLNTEAFFGQGTRLTVV.

This clone was recorded a few times. The chain joins TRBV7-9 to TRBJ1-5; possible D gene TRBD1, 5 bases. This CDR3 region has 15 residues. Between the trimmed V and J ends, which lost 1 base and 7 bases, there was a span of 14 bases. Per the germline V gene, CDR1 is SEHNR and CDR2 is FQNEAQ (reference sequence). The CDR3 protein is CASSLGSGKEQPQHF. The CDR3 DNA sequence: TGTGCCAGCAGCTTAGGTTCAGGGAAGGAACAGCCCCAGCATTTT.

The rearrangement uses TRBV9 and TRBJ1-4, with TRBD1 as a possible D gene (6 bases). The germline V gene has CDR1 SGDLS and CDR2 YYNGEE. The CDR3 is made up of 14 amino acids. Trimming left V 6 bases short and J 7 bases short, with 16 bases between. CDR3 region: CASTGGGAGEKLFF. CDR3 coding DNA: TGTGCCAGCACCGGTGGGGGCGCCGGTGAAAAACTGTTTTTT. Using reference TRBV9 and TRBJ1-4 for the parts outside the CDR3, the full variable domain is DSGVTQTPKHLITATGQRVTLRCSPRSGDLSVYWYQQSLDQGLQFLIQYYNGEERAKGNILERFSAQQFPDLHSELNLSSLELGDSALYFCASTGGGAGEKLFFGSGTQLSVL.

The chain couples TRBV5-1 to TRBJ2-6; weak D call: TRBD1 (6 bases). V shed 7 bases and J shed 1 base, with 12 bases lying between them. The germline V gene encodes CDR1 SGHRS and CDR2 YFSETQ. The CDR3 is 15 residues long. This CDR3 reads CASLLGGSGANVLTF. The DNA for the CDR3 is TGCGCCAGCCTCCTAGGGGGATCTGGGGCCAACGTCCTGACTTTC.

The chain links TRBV7-2 to TRBJ2-1; 9 bases are shared with TRBD2. CDR3 length equals 15 residues. The V gene end was trimmed by 5 bases and the J gene end by 5 bases; junction bases not matched to a gene: 7. Germline loops: CDR1 SGHTA, CDR2 FQGNSA. DNA of the CDR3: TGTGCCAGCAGCAGAGCTAGCGGGGTAAACAATGAGCAGTTCTTC. Its translation: CASSRASGVNNEQFF.

CDR3 in DNA: TGTGCCAGCAGTTTATCGAGGGGGGAGACCCAGTACTTC. This sequence encodes CASSLSRGETQYF. The chain joins TRBV27 to TRBJ2-5; D might be TRBD1 (6 bases). The V gene's germline CDR1 is MNHEY and CDR2 SMNVEV (reference sequence). V lost 0 bases, J lost 5 bases, and 7 bases lay in between. CDR3 length equals 13 residues.

The chain recombines TRBV7-2 with TRBJ1-2; 12 nucleotides agree with TRBD1. The CDR3 runs 15 residues. V lost 8 bases to trimming and J lost 6 bases; unmatched junction nucleotides: 10. The germline CDR1 and CDR2 sequences are SGHTA and FQGNSA. CDR3 amino acids: CASGSGTGGFHGYTF. The CDR3 region has the DNA TGTGCCAGCGGGTCCGGGACAGGGGGCTTCCATGGCTACACCTTC.

V is TRBV7-9 and J is TRBJ1-1, with D unresolved. Trimming took off 5 bases at V and 3 bases at J, with 25 bases between the two ends. Germline V gene sequence: CDR1 SEHNR, CDR2 FQNEAQ (reference sequence). This CDR3 has 18 amino acids. The CDR3 spells CASSLPPRVAHGDTEAFF. In DNA form, the CDR3 reads TGTGCCAGCAGCCTACCCCCACGCGTTGCTCATGGGGACACTGAAGCTTTCTTT.

This clone was seen only once. This chain uses TRBV29-1 with TRBJ2-5, with D possibly TRBD2 on 7 matching bases. Germline assignment: CDR1 SQVTM and CDR2 ANQGSEA. CDR3 length: 10 residues. The CDR3 region is CGGGEETQYF. In DNA, the CDR3 is TGCGGGGGGGGCGAAGAGACCCAGTACTTC.

The chain employs TRBV27 and TRBJ2-5; D may correspond to TRBD1 or TRBD2 (6 bases each). Germline lookup yields CDR1 MNHEY and CDR2 SMNVEV (reference sequence). This CDR3 has 17 amino acids. Trimming stripped 0 bases from V and 5 bases from J, with 19 bases between. CDR3 amino acids: CASSLSGGPRDGETQYF. As DNA, the CDR3 is TGTGCCAGCAGTTTATCCGGGGGCCCCCGGGACGGGGAGACCCAGTACTTC.

This sequence joins TRBV28 and TRBJ1-2; D is ambiguous. The CDR3 covers 15 residues. Germline V CDR1 and CDR2: MDHEN, SYDVKM. The ends were cut back, 5 bases at V and 3 bases at J, with 16 bases in the middle. CDR3 amino acids: CASSMQAAQDYGYTF. The CDR3 coding sequence is TGTGCCAGCAGTATGCAGGCGGCCCAGGACTATGGCTACACCTTC.

The J gene is TRBJ1-2, the V gene TRBV5-1; perhaps TRBD1 as D (5 bases). The CDR3 runs to 15 residues. V lost 0 bases to trimming and J lost 2 bases, with 11 bases between them. CDR1 is SGHRS, CDR2 YFSETQ, per germline. CDR3 residues: CASSLVSTGNYGYTF. As DNA, the CDR3 is TGCGCCAGCAGCTTGGTTAGTACAGGAAACTATGGCTACACCTTC.

J is TRBJ2-7 and V is TRBV14; no clear D. V lost 1 base, J lost 2 bases, and 9 bases lay in between. Germline V lookup: CDR1 SGHDN, CDR2 FVKESK. The CDR3 contains 14 residues. CDR3 sequence reads: CASSQGFRTYEQYF. The DNA for the CDR3 is TGTGCCAGCAGCCAAGGCTTTCGGACCTACGAGCAGTACTTC.

The genes are TRBV27 and TRBJ2-6; the match to TRBD1 covers 8 bases. V lost 5 bases, J lost 2 bases, and 8 bases stayed unmatched. The germline gives CDR1 MNHEY, CDR2 SMNVEV (reference sequence). The CDR3 is 17 residues long. The CDR3 DNA follows: TGTGCCAGCAGTCCCGGACAGGGTAGGGCTGGGGCCAACGTCCTGACTTTC. Translated: CASSPGQGRAGANVLTF.

J is TRBJ2-1 and V is TRBV29-1, with 10 bases lining up with TRBD2. The J segment lost 7 bases and the V segment lost 2 bases, leaving 11 bases of the junction unmatched. CDR1 and CDR2 (germline): SQVTM, ANQGSEA. The CDR3 runs 16 residues. The CDR3: CSVELGLAGAGNEQFF. The DNA of the CDR3 is TGCAGCGTTGAATTAGGCCTAGCGGGGGCGGGGAATGAGCAGTTCTTC.

The chain joins TRBV30 to TRBJ2-7, with D possibly matching TRBD1 (5 bases). The V gene lost 0 bases and the J gene lost 2 bases, with 17 bases spanning the gap. This CDR3 spans 16 amino acids. The germline CDR1 and CDR2 sequences are GTSNPN and SVGIG (reference sequence). CDR3 bases: TGTGCCTGGAGTGTACTTCAGGGATCTAGGGCCTACGAGCAGTACTTC. Protein sequence: CAWSVLQGSRAYEQYF.

CDR3 region: CASSPFRFRGTDTQYF. Written as DNA, the CDR3 is TGTGCCAGTAGTCCCTTCCGGTTCCGCGGCACAGATACGCAGTATTTT. The chain links TRBV19 to TRBJ2-3; D unresolved. From germline, CDR1 is LNHDA and CDR2 SQIVND (reference sequence). Trimming cost V 5 bases and J 1 base, with 16 bases left between them. The CDR3 contains 16 residues.

This clone has a single count. V gene TRBV5-6 combines with J gene TRBJ1-6; the D is unclear. Germline lookup yields CDR1 SGHDT and CDR2 YYEEEE. The germline V and J ends were trimmed by 5 bases and 5 bases, with 14 bases remaining between them. This CDR3 comprises 15 residues. CDR3 residues: CASRDGRRNNSPLHF. The CDR3 coding sequence is TGTGCCAGCAGGGATGGCAGAAGGAATAATTCACCCCTCCACTTT.

This chain links TRBV7-2 with TRBJ2-3; 8 nucleotides align to TRBD2. The CDR3 sequence is 15 residues long. The V and J ends lost 3 bases and 3 bases, in that order; junction bases with no gene match: 5. Germline lookup yields CDR1 SGHTA and CDR2 FQGNSA. CDR3 DNA: TGTGCCAGCAGCTTTACGGGAGGGGTGACAGATACGCAGTATTTT. Protein: CASSFTGGVTDTQYF.

V and J are TRBV20-1 and TRBJ1-2; perhaps TRBD1 as D (6 bases). The CDR3 loop spans 11 amino acids. Germline V CDR1 and CDR2: DFQATT, SNEGSKA (reference sequence). V lost 5 bases and J 14 bases, leaving 18 bases between the germline ends. The CDR3 here is CSAAGTPTGTF. For the CDR3, the DNA is TGCAGTGCTGCAGGGACACCCACTGGGACCTTC.

The V gene is TRBV6-2 or TRBV6-3, the J gene TRBJ1-3; D unclear. Germline V CDR1 and CDR2: MNHEY, SVGEGT. The CDR3 consists of 15 residues. Deletions cut 6 bases from V and 0 bases from J, with 12 bases between. As DNA, the CDR3 is TGTGCCAGCAGCCTAATCAGAGACTCTGGAAACACCATATATTTT. It is translated as CASSLIRDSGNTIYF.

V and J are TRBV2 and TRBJ2-2, with a tentative D call TRBD2 (5 bases). Germline CDR1 SNHLY, CDR2 FYNNEI. Trimming stripped 7 bases from V and 2 bases from J, with 11 bases between. This CDR3 spans 14 amino acids. The CDR3, as DNA: TGTGCCAGCACGGGCGGGCCTAACACCGGGGAGCTGTTTTTT. Amino acids: CASTGGPNTGELFF.

The chain links TRBV7-3 to TRBJ1-1; unclear D gene. The V gene lost 4 bases and the J gene lost 3 bases, with 9 bases spanning the gap. The CDR3 has 13 amino acids. The V gene's germline CDR1 is SGHTA and CDR2 FQGTGA. CDR3 DNA sequence: TGTGCCAGCAGCTCGCCGGGAGACACTGAAGCTTTCTTT. This gives the protein CASSSPGDTEAFF.

The chain combines TRBV5-1 with TRBJ1-1, with D maybe TRBD1 (5 bases). V shed 1 base and J shed 1 base, with 17 bases lying between them. The CDR3 consists of 17 residues. Germline V gives CDR1 SGHRS, CDR2 YFSETQ. In DNA form, the CDR3 reads TGCGCCAGCAGCTTGACTCCCAGGGAGCTATCGAACACTGAAGCTTTCTTT. This codes for CASSLTPRELSNTEAFF.

V gene TRBV7-2 combines with J gene TRBJ2-1; a weak D match, TRBD1 (5 bases). V was clipped by 6 bases and J by 7 bases, with 13 bases between them. The germline V gene has CDR1 SGHTA and CDR2 FQGNSA. This CDR3 has 13 amino acids. The CDR3 loop is CASSSRPGNEQFF. In nucleotides, the CDR3 is TGTGCCAGCAGTTCCCGTCCAGGGAATGAGCAGTTCTTC.

The genes are TRBV29-1 and TRBJ1-2; 7 bases map to TRBD1. The CDR3 runs 15 residues. CDR1 and CDR2 from the germline V gene are SQVTM and ANQGSEA. V was pared by 7 bases and J by 0 bases, with 11 bases of the junction left unmatched. The CDR3 nucleotides read TGCAGCGCCAAACAGGGGTCCCACTCTAACTATGGCTACACCTTC. It specifies CSAKQGSHSNYGYTF.